The 31 T cell receptor beta chains below come from one sample, sequenced in a study of blood T cell repertoires in COVID-19. This table comes from immunoSEQ multiplex PCR, and its TCRdb copy is limited to in-frame clones, with some not included. Here the sample spans a few hundred thousand clones, roughly 90% being singletons. Material for sequencing was peripheral blood. These receptors were collected from a man aged 18-30 years with COVID-19, enrolled during active disease.

The chain carries TRBV5-1 and TRBJ2-5, with 7 nucleotides matching TRBD2. V lost 2 bases, J lost 3 bases, and 4 bases stayed unmatched. CDR3 length: 14 residues. Germline V lookup: CDR1 SGHRS, CDR2 YFSETQ. The CDR3: CASSFGTNEETQYF. In nucleotides, the CDR3 is TGCGCCAGCAGCTTTGGGACTAACGAAGAGACCCAGTACTTC.

V usage is TRBV3-1 (or the pseudogene TRBV3-2) and J usage is TRBJ2-6, with D perhaps matching TRBD1 (6 bases). CDR3 size: 18 residues. V lost 4 bases and J 0 bases, leaving 16 bases between the germline ends. Per germline, CDR1 LGHDT and CDR2 YNNKEL (reference sequence). The CDR3 protein is CASSPRQVVRSGANVLTF. The CDR3 bases are TGTGCCAGCAGCCCCAGACAGGTAGTTCGCTCTGGGGCCAACGTCCTGACTTTC.

The chain employs TRBV7-9 and TRBJ1-5; 9 positions agree with TRBD1. V lost 4 bases, J lost 3 bases, and 4 bases stayed unmatched. This CDR3 region has 15 residues. CDR1 is SEHNR and CDR2 is FQNEAQ in the germline V gene (reference sequence). This CDR3 reads CASSSTGGNNQPQHF. Here the CDR3 DNA reads TGTGCCAGCAGCTCGACAGGGGGAAACAATCAGCCCCAGCATTTT.

V and J are TRBV11-3 and TRBJ2-3; a weak D match, TRBD2 (6 bases). Trimming shortened V by 4 bases and J by 1 base, and 12 bases separated the two germline ends. The CDR3 extends over 15 amino acids. CDR1 and CDR2 (germline): SGHNT, YENEEA. The CDR3 protein is CASSSPGLRTDTQYF. As DNA, the CDR3 is TGTGCCAGCAGCTCACCGGGACTTCGCACAGATACGCAGTATTTT.

As for this clone: The sample has other DNA sequences that encode this CDR3 too. CDR3 DNA sequence: TGTGCCAGCAGCCGGGACTGGAACACCGGGGAGCTGTTTTTT. Translating gives CASSRDWNTGELFF. The chain is built from TRBV6-5 and TRBJ2-2; D is perhaps TRBD2 (6 bases). The germline V gene has CDR1 MNHEY and CDR2 SVGAGI. V was pared by 6 bases and J by 1 base, with 9 bases between. There are 14 residues in the CDR3.

The chain couples TRBV4-1 to TRBJ1-2; 8 nucleotides match TRBD1. The CDR3 covers 17 residues. V was pared by 4 bases and J by 6 bases, with 16 bases of the junction left unmatched. The V gene's germline CDR1 is MGHRA and CDR2 YSYEKL. CDR3 residues: CASSPGGREGTSDGYTF. CDR3 in DNA: TGCGCCAGCAGCCCAGGGGGCAGGGAAGGAACTTCGGATGGCTACACCTTC.

The V gene is TRBV11-3, the J gene TRBJ2-3; 10 nucleotides align to TRBD2. V shed 5 bases and J 2 bases; nucleotides not matched to a gene: 7. The CDR3 spans 16 residues. Germline lookup yields CDR1 SGHNT and CDR2 YENEEA. This CDR3 is CASSPGTSVYTDTQYF. DNA of the CDR3: TGTGCCAGCAGCCCCGGGACTAGCGTTTACACAGATACGCAGTATTTT.

The chain combines TRBV2 with TRBJ2-5; tentative D call: TRBD1 (9 bases). The CDR3 is 15 amino acids. Trimming removed 8 bases at V and 2 bases at J, with 18 bases between. Germline lookup yields CDR1 SNHLY and CDR2 FYNNEI. This CDR3 reads CASAGGQGTQETQYF. Written as DNA, the CDR3 is TGTGCCAGCGCGGGGGGACAGGGTACTCAAGAGACCCAGTACTTC.

The rearrangement joins TRBV19 to TRBJ2-2; 8 nucleotides align to TRBD1. Germline-derived CDR1 and CDR2 are LNHDA and SQIVND (reference sequence). The CDR3 is made up of 15 amino acids. V dropped 4 bases and J dropped 4; count of bases not matched to a gene: 5. The CDR3 DNA reads as TGTGCCAGTAGTAAAGGGACAGGAGTCACCGGGGAGCTGTTTTTT. It translates to CASSKGTGVTGELFF. The full variable domain, in which reference TRBV19 and TRBJ2-2 provide the parts outside the CDR3, is DGGITQSPKYLFRKEGQNVTLSCEQNLNHDAMYWYRQDPGQGLRLIYYSQIVNDFQKGDIAEGYSVSREKKESFPLTVTSAQKNPTAFYLCASSKGTGVTGELFFGEGSRLTVL.

The chain is built from TRBV25-1 and TRBJ2-5; tentative D call: TRBD1 (5 bases). V lost 3 bases to trimming and J lost 4 bases, with 15 bases between them. The CDR3 totals 15 residues. Germline V gene lookup returns CDR1 MGHDK and CDR2 SYGVNS. Written as DNA, the CDR3 is TGTGCCAGCAGTGATGGGCAGGGTAGGATAGAGACCCAGTACTTC. Amino acid sequence: CASSDGQGRIETQYF.

This chain uses TRBV10-1 with TRBJ1-1; TRBD1 is a possible D gene (6 bases). Per the germline V gene, CDR1 is WNHNN and CDR2 is SYGVQD (reference sequence). The CDR3 totals 13 residues. Trimming pared 8 bases from V and 10 bases from J, leaving 20 bases between. CDR3 sequence: CASEQGTVSTAFF. The CDR3 DNA reads TGCGCCAGCGAGCAGGGGACCGTCTCGACAGCTTTCTTT.

The chain has TRBV28 and TRBJ2-2; tentative D call: TRBD1 (6 bases). Germline CDR1 MDHEN, CDR2 SYDVKM. The CDR3 length is 13 residues. Trimming left V 7 bases short and J 4 bases short, with 10 bases between. The CDR3 DNA is TGTGCCAGCAATGACAGGTCCACCGGGGAGCTGTTTTTT. The encoded protein is CASNDRSTGELFF.

The chain uses TRBV5-5 and TRBJ1-4; D ambiguous. V lost 4 bases and J lost 5, with 15 bases in between. The V gene's germline CDR1 is SGHKS and CDR2 YYEKEE (reference sequence). The length of the CDR3 is 15 residues. CDR3 DNA: TGTGCCAGCAGCCCGGGATCCGGTTGGAATGAAAAACTGTTTTTT. Protein sequence: CASSPGSGWNEKLFF.

This chain uses TRBV7-9 with TRBJ1-2; D unclear. The CDR3 contains 14 residues. The germline CDR1 and CDR2 sequences are SEHNR and FQNEAQ (reference sequence). Trimming took 6 bases from V and 6 from J, leaving 17 bases between them. CDR3 residues: CASRTPDFGDGYTF. The CDR3 nucleotides read TGTGCCAGCAGAACGCCGGACTTTGGTGATGGCTACACCTTC.

The chain employs TRBV6-5 and TRBJ2-1, with a possible D match to TRBD2 (5 bases). The CDR3 is 11 amino acids. Between the trimmed V and J ends, which lost 8 bases and 14 bases, there was a span of 16 bases. The germline CDR1 and CDR2 sequences are MNHEY and SVGAGI. CDR3 region: CASGKQLREFF. In DNA form, the CDR3 reads TGTGCCAGCGGAAAACAGTTGAGGGAGTTCTTC.

The chain recombines TRBV7-2 with TRBJ1-2; D is unclear. The CDR3 is 14 residues long. The germline V gene has CDR1 SGHTA and CDR2 FQGNSA. With 1 base removed from V and 8 bases from J, the gap between germline ends came to 14 bases. In DNA, the CDR3 is TGTGCCAGCAGCTTAGACTTCCTCAGAGGAGGCTACACCTTC. This encodes CASSLDFLRGGYTF.

This rearrangement joins TRBV7-9 to TRBJ1-6; D unresolved. CDR1 is SEHNR and CDR2 is FQNEAQ in the germline V gene (reference sequence). This CDR3 spans 14 amino acids. Trimming stripped 2 bases from V and 10 bases from J, with 12 bases between. The CDR3 DNA follows: TGTGCCAGCAGCTTAAATGAGGGAGCATCACCCCTCCACTTT. Amino acid sequence: CASSLNEGASPLHF.

The genes are TRBV24-1 and TRBJ2-1, with D possibly matching TRBD2 (6 bases). Germline V gene sequence: CDR1 KGHDR, CDR2 SFDVKD. CDR3 length: 16 residues. V lost 4 bases and J lost 0, with 12 bases in between. CDR3 region: CATSERAGNSYNEQFF. CDR3 sequence (DNA): TGTGCCACCAGTGAACGGGCGGGGAACTCCTACAATGAGCAGTTCTTC.

The chain recombines TRBV11-3 with TRBJ2-3, with 7 positions matching TRBD2. V lost 1 base and J lost 0; bases outside the gene matches: 7. Germline V gene data show CDR1 as SGHNT and CDR2 as YENEEA. This CDR3 has 17 amino acids. In DNA, the CDR3 is TGTGCCAGCAGCTTAGGGATAGTTAGCGGGAGCACAGATACGCAGTATTTT. This translates into CASSLGIVSGSTDTQYF.

The V and J genes are TRBV3-1 (or the pseudogene TRBV3-2) and TRBJ1-2, with D unclear. CDR3 length: 13 amino acids. Germline V gives CDR1 LGHDT, CDR2 YNNKEL (reference sequence). The V gene lost 1 base and the J gene lost 8 bases, with 11 bases spanning the gap. CDR3 bases: TGTGCCAGCAGCCAAGGCAGGATCGGAGGCTACACCTTC. It translates to CASSQGRIGGYTF.

This chain joins TRBV6-5 and TRBJ1-5; a possible D gene is TRBD1 (5 bases). Trimming left V 3 bases short and J 2 bases short, with 8 bases between. Germline-derived CDR1 and CDR2 are MNHEY and SVGAGI. This CDR3 has 14 amino acids. The CDR3 DNA reads as TGTGCCAGCAGTTATCAGGGCGGCAATCAGCCCCAGCATTTT. This codes for CASSYQGGNQPQHF.

V is TRBV11-3 and J is TRBJ2-1; a weak D match, TRBD1 (6 bases). Trimming took 2 bases from V and 10 from J, leaving 15 bases between them. The CDR3 has 14 residues. Germline loops: CDR1 SGHNT, CDR2 YENEEA. The CDR3 is CASSLLGGAPEQFF. DNA for the CDR3: TGTGCCAGCAGCTTATTAGGGGGAGCCCCGGAGCAGTTCTTC.

In its sample, this clone was seen a few times. This chain's CDR3 is CASSLRNRGLYNEQFF. CDR3 nucleotide sequence: TGTGCCAGCAGCCTTCGGAACAGGGGGCTTTACAATGAGCAGTTCTTC. V is TRBV11-3 and J is TRBJ2-1, with 9 nucleotides matching TRBD1. This CDR3 spans 16 amino acids. Germline V lookup: CDR1 SGHNT, CDR2 YENEEA. After removal of 5 bases from V and 4 bases from J, the junction contained 9 bases not matched to a gene.

The rearrangement uses TRBV5-1 and TRBJ2-4; 10 bases fit TRBD2. V shed 5 bases, J shed 11 bases, and the junction held 7 bases outside the gene matches. This CDR3 comprises 13 residues. CDR1 is SGHRS, CDR2 YFSETQ, per germline. CDR3 in DNA: TGCGCCAGCAGTCCCGAAGCGGGAGGGTTTCAGTACTTC. This codes for CASSPEAGGFQYF.

The J gene is TRBJ2-3, the V gene TRBV7-2; no reliable D call. Germline V lookup: CDR1 SGHTA, CDR2 FQGNSA. V was trimmed by 5 bases and J by 1 base, leaving 10 bases between them. This CDR3 is built from 14 residues. The CDR3 sequence: CASSPQTGTDTQYF. The CDR3, as DNA: TGTGCCAGCAGCCCCCAAACTGGCACAGATACGCAGTATTTT. The full variable domain, with the rest looked up from reference TRBV7-2 and TRBJ2-3, is GAGVSQSPSNKVTEKGKDVELRCDPISGHTALYWYRQSLGQGLEFLIYFQGNSAPDKSGLPSDRFSAERTGGSVSTLTIQRTQQEDSAVYLCASSPQTGTDTQYFGPGTRLTVL.

The rearrangement uses TRBV19 and TRBJ2-7, with TRBD2 identical over 7 bases. The CDR3 sequence is 14 residues long. The V segment lost 3 bases and the J segment 2 bases; nucleotides outside the gene matches: 4. CDR1 and CDR2 from the germline V gene are LNHDA and SQIVND (reference sequence). In nucleotides, the CDR3 is TGTGCCAGTAGTATGGCTAGCGGAACCTACGAGCAGTACTTC. Amino acids: CASSMASGTYEQYF. Using reference TRBV19 and TRBJ2-7 for the parts outside the CDR3, the full variable domain is DGGITQSPKYLFRKEGQNVTLSCEQNLNHDAMYWYRQDPGQGLRLIYYSQIVNDFQKGDIAEGYSVSREKKESFPLTVTSAQKNPTAFYLCASSMASGTYEQYFGPGTRLTVT.

The CDR3, as DNA: TGTGCCAGCAAAAGTTTAAGCCCAGATACGCAGTATTTT. Its translation is CASKSLSPDTQYF. The chain is built from TRBV12-3 or TRBV12-4 and TRBJ2-3; D unresolved. V was trimmed by 7 bases and J by 4 bases, leaving 12 bases between them. CDR3 length equals 13 residues.

The gene calls are TRBV7-9 and TRBJ2-2; TRBD2 aligns across 12 bases. V was clipped by 5 bases and J by 5 bases; unmatched bases: 6. Germline loops: CDR1 SEHNR, CDR2 FQNEAQ (reference sequence). The CDR3 covers 16 residues. The CDR3 loop is CASSRTSGVGTGELFF. The CDR3 DNA reads TGTGCCAGCAGCAGGACTAGCGGGGTCGGGACCGGGGAGCTGTTTTTT.

The chain combines TRBV5-1 with TRBJ1-1; 8 nucleotides align to TRBD1. The V and J ends lost 4 bases and 2 bases, in that order; junction bases with no gene match: 13. CDR1 is SGHRS, CDR2 YFSETQ, per germline. The length of the CDR3 is 17 residues. The CDR3 region is CASSRGTGPGGNTEAFF. In DNA, the CDR3 is TGCGCCAGCAGCCGCGGGACAGGCCCAGGGGGTAACACTGAAGCTTTCTTT.

This chain joins TRBV5-4 and TRBJ2-2; a weak D match, TRBD1 (6 bases). Germline lookup yields CDR1 SGHNT and CDR2 YYREEE (reference sequence). This CDR3 spans 16 amino acids. Deletions cut 0 bases from V and 5 bases from J, with 14 bases between. CDR3 protein: CASSLELARGTGELFF. The CDR3 DNA follows: TGTGCCAGCAGCTTGGAGTTGGCCAGGGGTACCGGGGAGCTGTTTTTT.

The chain joins TRBV25-1 to TRBJ1-4; tentative D call: TRBD1 (6 bases). This CDR3 is built from 13 residues. Trimming removed 5 bases from V and 7 bases from J, with 11 bases in between. The germline gives CDR1 MGHDK, CDR2 SYGVNS. This CDR3 is CASSRQGSEKLFF. The CDR3 nucleotides read TGTGCCAGCAGTCGGCAGGGGAGTGAAAAACTGTTTTTT.